The 29 T cell receptor beta chains reported below all come from one sample, sequenced in a study of shared clonotypes between healthy human individuals. Repertoires were generated with immunoSEQ multiplex PCR, while TCRdb's copy carries only in-frame clones and drops some. This table has about 2.4 million clones, roughly nine tenths appearing once. Sequencing was carried out using naive CD4+ T cells sorted from blood. Sample subset: CD45RA+ positively selected. These receptors were collected from a man aged 18 to 30 in good health.

The V gene is TRBV19, the J gene TRBJ1-3, with D tentatively TRBD1 (6 bases). Trimming shortened V by 4 bases and J by 0 bases, and 7 bases separated the two germline ends. Germline V CDR1 and CDR2: LNHDA, SQIVND (reference sequence). The CDR3 is 14 amino acids. The CDR3 here is CASSTDSSGNTIYF. In DNA form, the CDR3 reads TGTGCCAGTAGTACGGACAGCTCTGGAAACACCATATATTTT.

V and J are TRBV29-1 and TRBJ2-5; no firm D call. The V end lost 4 bases, the J end lost 5 bases, and 8 bases lay between the germline ends. This CDR3 has 11 residues. Germline V CDR1 and CDR2: SQVTM, ANQGSEA. The CDR3 DNA sequence: TGCAGCGTTGGGCTATCTGAGACCCAGTACTTC. This encodes CSVGLSETQYF.

The chain joins TRBV19 to TRBJ2-3; TRBD2 matches at 12 bases. The J segment lost 1 base and the V segment lost 11 bases, leaving 7 bases of the junction unmatched. The CDR3 spans 15 residues. Germline values: CDR1 LNHDA, CDR2 SQIVND (reference sequence). Written as DNA, the CDR3 is TGTGCCTGCTCGACTAGCGGGAGTGGCACAGATACGCAGTATTTT. Translated, it gives CACSTSGSGTDTQYF.

A remark on this clone: The identical CDR3 is also encoded by other nucleotide sequences in the sample. The chain combines TRBV18 with TRBJ1-2; TRBD1 agrees at 7 bases. The trim removed 5 bases at V and 3 bases at J, leaving 3 bases unmatched. The germline V gene has CDR1 KGHSH and CDR2 LQKENI. The CDR3 consists of 13 residues. The CDR3: CASSIQGDYGYTF. As DNA, the CDR3 is TGTGCCAGCTCAATCCAGGGGGACTATGGCTACACCTTC.

Remarks on this clone: Other DNA sequences within the sample encode an identical CDR3. The chain carries TRBV5-1 and TRBJ2-1; D is uncertain. The V end lost 1 base, the J end lost 6 bases, and 5 bases lay between the germline ends. Germline CDR1 reads SGHRS; CDR2 reads YFSETQ. The CDR3 is made up of 12 amino acids. The CDR3 DNA follows: TGCGCCAGCAGCTTGAACCCCAATGAGCAGTTCTTC. This encodes CASSLNPNEQFF.

The rearrangement joins TRBV4-3 to TRBJ2-5; D may be TRBD2 (5 bases). The germline V gene has CDR1 LGHNA and CDR2 YSLEER. The CDR3 extends over 17 amino acids. Trimming shortened V by 0 bases and J by 1 base, and 15 bases separated the two germline ends. The CDR3 spells CASSQESEERAQETQYF. The DNA for the CDR3 is TGCGCCAGCAGCCAAGAAAGCGAGGAGAGGGCCCAAGAGACCCAGTACTTC.

The chain has TRBV7-2 and TRBJ2-5; either TRBD1 or TRBD2 may fit D (5 bases each). The CDR3 extends over 16 amino acids. Germline V gene sequence: CDR1 SGHTA, CDR2 FQGNSA. V lost 1 base to trimming and J lost 4 bases, with 16 bases between them. The CDR3, as DNA: TGTGCCAGCAGCTTAGATGGTGGGGGATGGGGAGAGACCCAGTACTTC. This gives the protein CASSLDGGGWGETQYF.

The chain employs TRBV9 and TRBJ2-7; 12 bases are a match to TRBD1. This CDR3 comprises 12 residues. Germline V gives CDR1 SGDLS, CDR2 YYNGEE. Unmatched junction bases numbered 2, after V lost 7 bases and J lost 6 bases. The CDR3 loop is CASGTGGFEQYF. DNA of the CDR3: TGTGCCAGCGGGACAGGGGGCTTCGAGCAGTACTTC.

V and J are TRBV19 and TRBJ1-2; D might be TRBD1 (5 bases). The germline V gene has CDR1 LNHDA and CDR2 SQIVND (reference sequence). There are 14 residues in the CDR3. V lost 5 bases and J 8 bases, leaving 18 bases between the germline ends. The CDR3: CASSAQTAGGGYTF. The CDR3 coding sequence is TGTGCCAGTAGTGCCCAGACAGCGGGCGGGGGCTACACCTTC.

This rearrangement joins TRBV2 to TRBJ1-1; TRBD1 might be the D (5 bases). The CDR3 is made up of 14 amino acids. Germline values: CDR1 SNHLY, CDR2 FYNNEI. V was shortened by 4 bases and J by 0 bases, with 9 bases between the two germline ends. CDR3 residues: CASSVQGLNTEAFF. The DNA for the CDR3 is TGTGCCAGCAGTGTTCAGGGCCTGAACACTGAAGCTTTCTTT.

The V call is TRBV6-1, the J call TRBJ2-1; D remains unclear. This CDR3 is 11 amino acids long. Germline values: CDR1 MNHNS, CDR2 SASEGT. V shed 6 bases and J shed 8 bases, with 8 bases lying between them. The CDR3 sequence is CASSFLHEQFF. CDR3 in DNA: TGTGCCAGCAGCTTTCTCCATGAGCAGTTCTTC.

The CDR3 DNA is TGTGCCAGCACCGTAAGGGGGAACACTGAAGCTTTCTTT. This gives the protein CASTVRGNTEAFF. The chain employs TRBV11-2 and TRBJ1-1, with D maybe TRBD1 (5 bases). Trimming pared 7 bases from V and 1 base from J, leaving 10 bases between. Looked up from germline, CDR1 is SGHAT and CDR2 is FQNNGV. This CDR3 is 13 amino acids long.

This rearrangement joins TRBV6-1 to TRBJ1-5; 7 bases align to TRBD1. The CDR3 length is 14 residues. V shed 5 bases, J shed 3 bases, and the junction held 4 bases outside the gene matches. Germline V gives CDR1 MNHNS, CDR2 SASEGT. For the CDR3, the DNA is TGTGCCAGCAGTAGGGGGCTTGACAATCAGCCCCAGCATTTT. Translating it yields CASSRGLDNQPQHF.

The genes are TRBV20-1 and TRBJ2-7; perhaps TRBD2 as D (5 bases). The germline V gene has CDR1 DFQATT and CDR2 SNEGSKA (reference sequence). This CDR3 has 11 residues. V lost 5 bases to trimming and J lost 3 bases, with 8 bases between them. The CDR3 spells CSAQTSYEQYF. CDR3 nucleotide sequence: TGCAGTGCTCAAACTAGCTACGAGCAGTACTTC.

The V gene is TRBV28, the J gene TRBJ1-2; maybe TRBD1 (6 bases). CDR3 length equals 13 residues. V was cut by 3 bases and J by 8 bases, with 13 bases left in between. Germline V gives CDR1 MDHEN, CDR2 SYDVKM. The CDR3 loop reads CASSFRDIGGYTF. The CDR3 nucleotides read TGTGCCAGCAGTTTCCGGGACATTGGCGGCTACACCTTC.

The chain is built from TRBV6-1 and TRBJ1-1, with 7 bases lining up with TRBD1. CDR1 is MNHNS and CDR2 is SASEGT in the germline V gene. V dropped 6 bases and J dropped 1; count of bases not matched to a gene: 8. The CDR3 length is 15 residues. CDR3 in amino acids: CASRSTGLSNTEAFF. CDR3 bases: TGTGCCAGCAGATCGACAGGGCTCTCGAACACTGAAGCTTTCTTT.

This chain joins TRBV18 and TRBJ1-5, with no clear D. V was cut by 3 bases and J by 5 bases, with 20 bases left in between. CDR1 and CDR2 (germline): KGHSH, LQKENI. The CDR3 has 17 amino acids. As DNA, the CDR3 is TGTGCCAGCTCACCCCGGGAGAGGTCAGTCAGCCATCAGCCCCAGCATTTT. Translating it yields CASSPRERSVSHQPQHF.

With respect to this clone: At one of its ends the junction is not consistent with the germline gene, which may arise from a read error. The V and J genes are TRBV7-7 and TRBJ2-3, with D possibly being TRBD2 (5 bases). The length of the CDR3 is 16 residues. Germline CDR1 SSHAT, CDR2 FNYEAQ (reference sequence). CDR3 in DNA: TGTGCTAGCAGCTTAGGCGTGGGAGTGAGGTCAGATACGCAGTATTTT. Translation gives CASSLGVGVRSDTQYF.

This chain joins TRBV6-1 and TRBJ1-2; maybe TRBD1 (5 bases). V lost 3 bases to trimming and J lost 5 bases, with 16 bases between them. CDR3 length: 15 residues. Per the germline V gene, CDR1 is MNHNS and CDR2 is SASEGT. CDR3 sequence (DNA): TGTGCCAGCAGTGACCGTATAGGGGAGGCTTATGGCTACACCTTC. This gives the protein CASSDRIGEAYGYTF.

The gene calls are TRBV18 and TRBJ2-5, with TRBD2 matching 10 bases. The V and J ends lost 3 bases and 5 bases, in that order; junction bases with no gene match: 9. The germline gives CDR1 KGHSH, CDR2 LQKENI. CDR3 length: 16 residues. CDR3 coding DNA: TGTGCCAGCTCACCCTCGCCGGGAGCGGGAGGGGAGACCCAGTACTTC. Protein: CASSPSPGAGGETQYF.

The V gene is TRBV19, the J gene TRBJ2-7; D uncertain. V dropped 1 base and J dropped 2 bases, with 9 bases sitting between them. This CDR3 region has 14 residues. Germline values: CDR1 LNHDA, CDR2 SQIVND (reference sequence). The CDR3 sequence: CASSIGPAPYEQYF. DNA for the CDR3: TGTGCCAGTAGTATAGGTCCGGCCCCCTACGAGCAGTACTTC.

The chain joins TRBV19 to TRBJ1-2; 8 bases align to TRBD1. V was pared by 6 bases and J by 4 bases, with 4 bases of the junction left unmatched. CDR3 length: 13 residues. Per germline, CDR1 LNHDA and CDR2 SQIVND (reference sequence). CDR3 in DNA: TGTGCCAGTAGGGGACAGGCACGCTATGGCTACACCTTC. As protein: CASRGQARYGYTF.

This sequence joins TRBV30 and TRBJ1-6; D possibly corresponds to TRBD1 (5 bases). V gave up 5 bases and J gave up 9 bases, with 14 bases separating them. CDR1 and CDR2 (germline): GTSNPN, SVGIG (reference sequence). The CDR3 loop spans 13 amino acids. The CDR3 reads CAWGTQEGSPLHF. As DNA, the CDR3 is TGTGCCTGGGGAACACAGGAAGGTTCACCCCTCCACTTT.

This clone was picked up one time. J is TRBJ1-2 and V is TRBV5-8; TRBD1 agrees at 11 bases. The V gene's germline CDR1 is SGHTS and CDR2 YDEGEE. CDR3 length: 15 amino acids. The ends lost 4 bases at V and 3 bases at J; junction bases unmatched: 5. CDR3 amino acids: CASSDRTGGDYGYTF. The CDR3 DNA follows: TGTGCCAGCAGCGACCGGACAGGGGGCGACTATGGCTACACCTTC.

The V gene is TRBV9, the J gene TRBJ2-5, with D possibly called TRBD1 or TRBD2 (5 bases each). The germline gives CDR1 SGDLS, CDR2 YYNGEE. This CDR3 is 14 amino acids long. V was shortened by 1 base and J by 7 bases, with 14 bases between the two germline ends. The CDR3 loop reads CASSVLPGGGTQYF. In DNA form, the CDR3 reads TGTGCCAGCAGCGTACTCCCCGGTGGGGGGACCCAGTACTTC.

V and J are TRBV6-5 and TRBJ2-3; perhaps D is TRBD1 or TRBD2 (5 bases each). The CDR3 loop spans 13 amino acids. Germline CDR1 is MNHEY and CDR2 is SVGAGI. Between the trimmed V and J ends, which lost 5 bases and 4 bases, there was a span of 10 bases. In DNA form, the CDR3 reads TGTGCCAGCAGTGTTCGAGGGGCAGATACGCAGTATTTT. This encodes CASSVRGADTQYF.

As for this clone: Other DNA sequences in this specimen translate into the identical CDR3. CDR3 DNA sequence: TGTGCCAGCAGCCCCCACGGGGGGCAAGAGACCCAGTACTTC. Encoded protein: CASSPHGGQETQYF. The chain carries TRBV9 and TRBJ2-5; 7 nucleotides align to TRBD2. CDR1 SGDLS and CDR2 YYNGEE come from the germline V gene. The CDR3 length is 14 residues. J gave up 2 bases and V 4 bases, and 5 bases lay outside the gene matches. Combining the CDR3 with reference TRBV9 and TRBJ2-5 gives the whole variable domain DSGVTQTPKHLITATGQRVTLRCSPRSGDLSVYWYQQSLDQGLQFLIQYYNGEERAKGNILERFSAQQFPDLHSELNLSSLELGDSALYFCASSPHGGQETQYFGPGTRLLVL.

This chain connects TRBV29-1 to TRBJ2-7; a possible D gene is TRBD2 (5 bases). Germline CDR1 and CDR2: SQVTM and ANQGSEA. This CDR3 has 13 residues. With 4 bases removed from V and 2 bases from J, the gap between germline ends came to 12 bases. CDR3 region: CSVAEGRPYEQYF. The CDR3 bases are TGCAGCGTTGCTGAGGGTAGACCCTACGAGCAGTACTTC.

Concerning this clone: The sample has other DNA sequences that encode this CDR3 too. V gene TRBV7-2 combines with J gene TRBJ2-5; weak D call: TRBD2 (6 bases). Germline-derived CDR1 and CDR2 are SGHTA and FQGNSA. Trimming took off 5 bases at V and 2 bases at J, with 9 bases between the two ends. The CDR3 extends over 13 amino acids. The CDR3 region is CASSRDSQETQYF. The DNA of the CDR3 is TGTGCCAGCAGCCGGGACTCTCAAGAGACCCAGTACTTC. The variable domain in full, completed from reference TRBV7-2 and TRBJ2-5, reads GAGVSQSPSNKVTEKGKDVELRCDPISGHTALYWYRQSLGQGLEFLIYFQGNSAPDKSGLPSDRFSAERTGGSVSTLTIQRTQQEDSAVYLCASSRDSQETQYFGPGTRLLVL.